This record looks at one T cell receptor (beta chain) sequence and its context. Its antigen is unknown. There are no base qualities to consult, and no much larger clone falls within one base. The source of the sample is a study of T cells in localized non-small cell lung cancer (dated by TCRdb to about 2020). With regard to the full study: T cell repertoires of hundreds of early-stage NSCLC patients were analyzed, with tumors being compared against uninvolved tumor-adjacent lungs. The cohort was made up of 200 to 250 treatment-naive NSCLC patients whose localized lung tumors had been resected. NSCLC patients had a mean age of approximately 66 years, and fewer than 150 were male and around 99 female.

Points the paper makes about the study in general: A median of about 50 of the top 100 tumor clones turned up in the paired uninvolved adjacent lung, and roughly 30 of those clones also ranked among the top 100 of that same adjacent lung. Because of the exploratory design, TCR variables were selected using unadjusted p-values without false-discovery rate correction. The highest T cell clonality was observed in uninvolved tumor-adjacent lung, where clonality exceeded that of tumor, suggesting that antigenic responses were more focused in uninvolved tumor-adjacent lung. Because multi-region tumor sequencing was not performed, intratumor heterogeneity could not be ruled out. Longer overall survival was associated with higher blood T cell density, whereas shorter survival was associated with higher adjacent-lung clonality.

The immunoSEQ Assay was used to sequence TCR beta CDR3 regions from DNA. Processing in the source paper ran as follows. T cell density was computed as TCR beta template counts normalized to usable DNA estimated by amplifying housekeeping genes. The preseqR package was used to estimate richness by extrapolating to 400,000 templates for PBMC samples and to 120,000 templates for tissue samples. Clonality was calculated as one minus Pielou's evenness. Tissue-enriched TCRs were identified through differential abundance testing performed on productive amino-acid clonotypes, with a minimum total count of 5 and an alpha of 0.1. The Jaccard Index and the Morisita Overlap Index were used to measure how much the repertoires overlapped between compartments. GLIPH clustered TCR beta CDR3s with public tetramer-defined viral CDR3s; viral motifs required at least three viral sequences plus V-gene enrichment. TCRdb's version of the immuneACCESS table is confined to in-frame rearrangements and falls short of the full clone set. An unresolved V gene accounts for under half of the shortfall where checked; the remainder is of unknown origin. V and J calls and clone size come straight from that table; D and trimming were deduced from the DNA. The sample data list tens of thousands of clones, and approximately 84% of these were observed just once. Of the sample, 25% to 30% falls within the top ten clones.

CDR1 MNHEY and CDR2 SVGAGI are derived from the germline V gene. Including the terminal cysteine and phenylalanine, the CDR3 comprises 14 residues. The sequence is cut down to CDR3 DNA, 42 bases in frame from base 1. V sheds 0 bases and J sheds 5 bases, leaving 11 bases between their ends. At diagnosis, peripheral blood, uninvolved tumor-adjacent lung and tumor were collected and stored as a combination of fresh-frozen and FFPE material. For TCR repertoire profiling, blood samples were analyzed in the form of peripheral blood mononuclear cells. The rearranged chain carries TRBV6-5 and TRBJ2-7; the D gene lacks a confident call. Sequencing was performed on peripheral blood, taken before any cancer treatment. This clonotype was sampled from a male donor older than 55 with stage I squamous cell lung carcinoma. The sequenced DNA is TGTGCCAGCAGTTACTCGGTAGGGTACGACGAGCAGTACTTC. This yields the protein CASSYSVGYDEQYF.